This T cell receptor beta chain comes out of a study of cytotoxic CD8 clonotypes in ibrutinib-treated CLL. Germline V gives CDR1 SQVTM, CDR2 ANQGSEA. The V end was cut by 7 bases, the J end by 0 bases, with 11 bases between. CDR3 length equals 13 residues. Profiled with immunoSEQ multiplex PCR; TCRdb holds only in-frame clones, not every one. The profile shows around 330,000 clones, 67% of them singletons. The V gene is TRBV29-1, the J gene TRBJ2-3, with a tentative D call TRBD1 (6 bases). The receptor was isolated from a human donor with chronic lymphocytic leukemia. The specimen was PBMCs, collected after 36 months of ibrutinib treatment. The CDR3 spells CSAGQTSTDTQYF. The DNA for the CDR3 is TGCAGCGCTGGACAGACAAGCACAGATACGCAGTATTTT.